The next 20 T cell receptor beta chains were all read from a single sample in a study of blood T cell repertoires in COVID-19. Sequencing was performed with immunoSEQ multiplex PCR; in TCRdb, only in-frame clones are kept and a portion is missing. The repertoire has 27,000 or so clones, 70% to 85% of them found once; the top ten carry 1.8%. Sequencing was done on a sample of peripheral blood. The receptors stem from a man at least 80 years old with active or convalescent COVID-19.

The chain carries TRBV5-1 and TRBJ2-1; 11 positions match TRBD2. J lost 5 bases, V lost 1 base, and 5 bases had no gene match. This CDR3 has 16 residues. CDR1 and CDR2 (germline): SGHRS, YFSETQ. CDR3 residues: CASSLTSGRFHNEQFF. The CDR3 DNA follows: TGCGCCAGCAGCTTGACTAGCGGGAGATTCCACAATGAGCAGTTCTTC.

The chain carries TRBV21-1 and TRBJ2-3; no DNA check was done on the table's D call, TRBD1. TRBV21-1 is annotated as a pseudogene. This CDR3 has 22 amino acids. CDR3 region: CASSKAPHSGTGGPYFTDTQYF. The CDR3, as DNA: TGTGCCAGCAGCAAAGCACCCCACTCCGGGACAGGGGGCCCGTATTTCACAGATACGCAGTATTTT.

The chain couples TRBV10-2 to TRBJ2-3; D possibly corresponds to TRBD2 (5 bases). CDR1 and CDR2 (germline): WSHSY, SAAADI. Trimming removed 3 bases at V and 4 bases at J, with 14 bases between. The CDR3 spans 15 residues. CDR3 residues: CASSDPEGGPDTQYF. The CDR3 region has the DNA TGCGCCAGCAGTGATCCAGAGGGCGGGCCAGATACGCAGTATTTT.

The V call is TRBV6-2 or TRBV6-3, the J call TRBJ2-2; the D gene is possibly TRBD2 (5 bases). This CDR3 comprises 13 residues. The germline V gene has CDR1 MNHEY and CDR2 SVGEGT. Trimming removed 3 bases from V and 5 bases from J, with 7 bases in between. The CDR3 loop is CASSYPGTGELFF. The CDR3 region has the DNA TGTGCCAGCAGTTATCCGGGGACCGGGGAGCTGTTTTTT.

The J gene is TRBJ2-1, the V gene TRBV27; D unresolved. The CDR3 covers 16 residues. The V gene's germline CDR1 is MNHEY and CDR2 SMNVEV (reference sequence). Deletions cut 5 bases from V and 4 bases from J, with 18 bases between. CDR3 sequence (DNA): TGTGCCAGCAGTCCCCCAGCCAGGCGAGAATACAATGAGCAGTTCTTC. This codes for CASSPPARREYNEQFF.

J is TRBJ1-2 and V is TRBV9, with 8 bases that match TRBD1. J gave up 4 bases and V 0 bases, and 5 bases lay outside the gene matches. Germline CDR1 and CDR2: SGDLS and YYNGEE. The CDR3 runs to 15 residues. The CDR3 sequence is CASSVAGQGGYGYTF. CDR3 DNA: TGTGCCAGCAGCGTAGCTGGACAGGGAGGCTATGGCTACACCTTC.

V is TRBV5-1 and J is TRBJ2-2; weak D call: TRBD1 (8 bases). Per the germline V gene, CDR1 is SGHRS and CDR2 is YFSETQ. V was cut by 4 bases and J by 3 bases, with 16 bases left in between. The CDR3 is made up of 16 amino acids. CDR3 amino acids: CASSDTGGVDTGELFF. CDR3 nucleotides: TGCGCCAGCAGCGACACAGGGGGGGTTGACACCGGGGAGCTGTTTTTT.

The CDR3 DNA is TGTGCCAGCTCACCACCGCAAGGGGCCAACTATGGCTACACCTTC. It is translated as CASSPPQGANYGYTF. The chain links TRBV18 to TRBJ1-2, with TRBD1 as a possible D gene (5 bases). This CDR3 is 15 amino acids long. Germline CDR1 reads KGHSH; CDR2 reads LQKENI. V was trimmed by 0 bases and J by 2 bases, leaving 10 bases between them.

V gene TRBV5-1 combines with J gene TRBJ1-1; TRBD1 might be the D (5 bases). Germline V gives CDR1 SGHRS, CDR2 YFSETQ. The CDR3 runs 12 residues. Trimming stripped 0 bases from V and 7 bases from J, with 7 bases between. This CDR3 reads CASSLDRSEAFF. CDR3 DNA sequence: TGCGCCAGCAGCTTGGACAGGAGTGAAGCTTTCTTT. Combining the CDR3 with reference TRBV5-1 and TRBJ1-1 gives the whole variable domain KAGVTQTPRYLIKTRGQQVTLSCSPISGHRSVSWYQQTPGQGLQFLFEYFSETQRNKGNFPGRFSGRQFSNSRSEMNVSTLELGDSALYLCASSLDRSEAFFGQGTRLTVV.

This clone was counted between two and nine times. The chain carries TRBV7-9 and TRBJ1-5; possibly TRBD1 for D (6 bases). V lost 5 bases, J lost 3 bases, and 17 bases lay in between. The CDR3 is 16 amino acids. Germline V gene data show CDR1 as SEHNR and CDR2 as FQNEAQ (reference sequence). The CDR3 loop is CASSPGRAGDNQPQHF. Written as DNA, the CDR3 is TGTGCCAGCAGCCCAGGTAGGGCAGGGGACAATCAGCCCCAGCATTTT.

The V gene is TRBV9, the J gene TRBJ1-6; 7 bases line up with TRBD1. CDR1 and CDR2 (germline): SGDLS, YYNGEE. The V and J ends lost 0 bases and 6 bases, in that order; junction bases with no gene match: 6. This CDR3 has 16 residues. The CDR3 DNA is TGTGCCAGCAGCGTAGCCCCGACAGGGACTAATTCACCCCTCCACTTT. This gives the protein CASSVAPTGTNSPLHF.

The chain links TRBV5-1 to TRBJ2-3; tentatively, D is TRBD1 (5 bases). Trimming left V 0 bases short and J 7 bases short, with 9 bases between. The CDR3 totals 13 residues. Germline assignment: CDR1 SGHRS and CDR2 YFSETQ. CDR3 sequence reads: CASSLGGRNTQYF. The CDR3 nucleotides read TGCGCCAGCAGCTTGGGGGGCAGAAATACGCAGTATTTT. The full variable domain, with the rest looked up from reference TRBV5-1 and TRBJ2-3, is KAGVTQTPRYLIKTRGQQVTLSCSPISGHRSVSWYQQTPGQGLQFLFEYFSETQRNKGNFPGRFSGRQFSNSRSEMNVSTLELGDSALYLCASSLGGRNTQYFGPGTRLTVL.

The chain recombines TRBV28 with TRBJ1-2, with unresolved D. The CDR3 totals 12 residues. V was pared by 4 bases and J by 0 bases, with 3 bases between. From germline, CDR1 is MDHEN and CDR2 SYDVKM. CDR3 in DNA: TGTGCCAGCAGTTCCACTAACTATGGCTACACCTTC. It yields the protein CASSSTNYGYTF.

The rearrangement links TRBV19 to TRBJ2-1; weak D call: TRBD2 (6 bases). V dropped 8 bases and J dropped 6 bases, with 14 bases sitting between them. The germline gives CDR1 LNHDA, CDR2 SQIVND (reference sequence). The CDR3 has 13 amino acids. CDR3 sequence: CASAPGLINEQFF. DNA of the CDR3: TGTGCCAGTGCTCCGGGACTCATCAATGAGCAGTTCTTC. Full variable domain (remainder filled in from reference TRBV19 and TRBJ2-1): DGGITQSPKYLFRKEGQNVTLSCEQNLNHDAMYWYRQDPGQGLRLIYYSQIVNDFQKGDIAEGYSVSREKKESFPLTVTSAQKNPTAFYLCASAPGLINEQFFGPGTRLTVL.

The chain combines TRBV5-4 with TRBJ2-3; 9 bases are a match to TRBD2. J was trimmed by 0 bases and V by 0 bases; bases with no gene match: 2. This CDR3 spans 16 amino acids. Germline V gives CDR1 SGHNT, CDR2 YYREEE (reference sequence). As DNA, the CDR3 is TGTGCCAGCAGCTTGGGTACTAGCGGGAGCACAGATACGCAGTATTTT. It codes for CASSLGTSGSTDTQYF.

In this sample, this clone turned up a few times. The chain employs TRBV3-1 (or the pseudogene TRBV3-2) and TRBJ1-2; 9 positions match TRBD1. V dropped 3 bases and J dropped 6; count of bases not matched to a gene: 5. Germline V gene data show CDR1 as LGHDT and CDR2 as YNNKEL (reference sequence). CDR3 length: 14 amino acids. CDR3 sequence reads: CASSHPGQGHGYTF. DNA of the CDR3: TGTGCCAGCAGCCACCCCGGACAGGGGCATGGCTACACCTTC.

This chain connects TRBV5-5 to TRBJ2-5; TRBD2 is a possible D gene (6 bases). This CDR3 region has 11 residues. Trimming left V 3 bases short and J 8 bases short, with 8 bases between. Germline V gene sequence: CDR1 SGHKS, CDR2 YYEKEE (reference sequence). The CDR3 sequence is CASSWGETQYF. The CDR3 DNA is TGTGCCAGCAGCTGGGGGGAAACCCAGTACTTC.

This clone was seen only once. The chain couples TRBV15 to TRBJ2-1, with 7 bases matching TRBD2. V shed 4 bases, J shed 2 bases, and the junction held 14 bases outside the gene matches. The CDR3 loop spans 18 amino acids. CDR1 is LNHNV, CDR2 YYDKDF, per germline (reference sequence). The chain's CDR3 is CATSTRSLSGATYNEQFF. The CDR3 nucleotides read TGTGCCACCAGCACCCGATCTCTAAGCGGGGCGACCTACAATGAGCAGTTCTTC.

The chain couples TRBV5-8 to TRBJ1-2; D possibly corresponds to TRBD1 (6 bases). The germline V gene has CDR1 SGHTS and CDR2 YDEGEE. The CDR3 contains 15 residues. Trimming cost V 4 bases and J 3 bases, with 16 bases left between them. CDR3 in amino acids: CASSGGGGAHYGYTF. CDR3 sequence (DNA): TGTGCCAGCAGCGGGGGCGGGGGCGCGCACTATGGCTACACCTTC.

The chain employs TRBV5-1 and TRBJ2-5, with D maybe TRBD2 (6 bases). CDR1 SGHRS and CDR2 YFSETQ come from the germline V gene. V shed 5 bases and J shed 4 bases, with 15 bases lying between them. CDR3 length: 14 residues. The CDR3 DNA reads as TGCGCCAGCAGTGGTGGAGGGAATGGAGAGACCCAGTACTTC. Translation: CASSGGGNGETQYF.